What follows are 25 T cell receptor beta chains derived from one specimen sequenced in a study of T cell responses to AZD1222 COVID-19 vaccine. Only in-frame clones appear in the TCRdb table, and some are missing; sequencing was by immunoSEQ multiplex PCR. Among about 120,000 clones listed, about 90% were seen once. The starting material was peripheral blood, obtained on day 0 of AZD1222 vaccination. The source of these receptors is an adult in good health.

This CDR3 is CASSPGTRIGGYTF. The CDR3 DNA reads TGTGCCAGCAGCCCCGGGACCCGGATAGGTGGCTACACCTTC. V is TRBV6-6 and J is TRBJ1-2; possibly TRBD1 for D (5 bases). The CDR3 is made up of 14 amino acids. Germline V gene lookup returns CDR1 MNHNY and CDR2 SVGAGI (reference sequence). V lost 6 bases to trimming and J lost 7 bases, with 18 bases between them.

The CDR3 DNA sequence: TGTGCCAGCAGCTTAAGATCGGTTGACAATGAGCAGTTCTTC. It translates to CASSLRSVDNEQFF. V gene TRBV7-9 combines with J gene TRBJ2-1; D is uncertain. Germline assignment: CDR1 SEHNR and CDR2 FQNEAQ (reference sequence). V lost 2 bases and J lost 5, with 10 bases in between. CDR3 length: 14 amino acids.

The J gene is TRBJ1-2, the V gene TRBV30; D possibly corresponds to TRBD1 (6 bases). CDR3 length: 13 amino acids. The germline V gene encodes CDR1 GTSNPN and CDR2 SVGIG (reference sequence). V lost 2 bases and J lost 7, with 14 bases in between. This CDR3 reads CAWSPQGIGGYTF. CDR3 sequence (DNA): TGTGCCTGGAGTCCCCAGGGGATTGGTGGCTACACCTTC.

The chain carries TRBV9 and TRBJ1-2; D is unresolved. The V end was cut by 4 bases, the J end by 4 bases, with 14 bases between. This CDR3 contains 14 residues. In germline, CDR1 is SGDLS, CDR2 YYNGEE. This CDR3 is CASSSLGAAYGYTF. The CDR3 coding sequence is TGTGCCAGCAGCTCCTTGGGAGCAGCCTATGGCTACACCTTC.

The rearrangement joins TRBV4-2 to TRBJ2-2; the match to TRBD2 covers 8 bases. The germline V gene encodes CDR1 LGHNA and CDR2 YNFKEQ. This CDR3 has 18 residues. The trim removed 1 base at V and 8 bases at J, leaving 15 bases unmatched. The CDR3 bases are TGTGCCAGCAGCCAAGCTCACGGACTACCCCGGGGGGGTGGGGAGCTGTTTTTT. Translation: CASSQAHGLPRGGGELFF.

The V gene is TRBV21-1, the J gene TRBJ2-7. TRBV21-1 is a pseudogene segment. This CDR3 spans 12 amino acids. Written as DNA, the CDR3 is TGTGCCGGGGGAGAAAGCACCTACGAGCAGTACGTC. This encodes CAGGESTYEQYV.

The chain joins TRBV12-3 or TRBV12-4 to TRBJ1-6; no firm D call. V gave up 6 bases and J gave up 10 bases, with 10 bases separating them. The CDR3 consists of 12 residues. DNA of the CDR3: TGTGCCAGCAGCCCGGACCTCTCACCCCTCCACTTT. Its translation is CASSPDLSPLHF.

The CDR3 bases are TGTGCCAGCAGCCCCGGACGGATCTATGGCTACACCTTC. Residues: CASSPGRIYGYTF. The chain joins TRBV6-5 to TRBJ1-2, with D uncertain. This CDR3 has 13 residues. Germline-derived CDR1 and CDR2 are MNHEY and SVGAGI. Deletions cut 6 bases from V and 4 bases from J, with 12 bases between.

The chain recombines TRBV11-2 with TRBJ2-7; D remains ambiguous. Per the germline V gene, CDR1 is SGHAT and CDR2 is FQNNGV. The CDR3 loop spans 12 amino acids. V lost 0 bases and J 6 bases, leaving 6 bases between the germline ends. CDR3 in amino acids: CASSLDPLEQYV. For the CDR3, the DNA is TGTGCCAGCAGCTTAGATCCCCTCGAGCAGTACGTC.

The chain carries TRBV6-2 or TRBV6-3 and TRBJ2-3; TRBD1 agrees at 7 bases. This CDR3 comprises 17 residues. Per the germline V gene, CDR1 is MNHEY and CDR2 is SVGEGT. Losses at the gene ends were 6 bases for V and 2 bases for J; bases not matched to a gene: 14. CDR3 region: CASSPSTGVGNTDTQYF. Here the CDR3 DNA reads TGTGCCAGCAGCCCTTCCACAGGGGTAGGGAACACAGATACGCAGTATTTT.

This clone is a singleton in its sample. V is TRBV28 and J is TRBJ1-1; 8 bases match TRBD1. J gave up 0 bases and V 6 bases, and 9 bases lay outside the gene matches. The V gene's germline CDR1 is MDHEN and CDR2 SYDVKM. The CDR3 consists of 16 residues. In nucleotides, the CDR3 is TGTGCCAGCAGCTATACCCGCAGGGGGCTGAACACTGAAGCTTTCTTT. Translation: CASSYTRRGLNTEAFF.

In nucleotides, the CDR3 is TGCGCCAGCAGCCAGGAGACGGAATGGACCGGGGAGCTGTTTTTT. It yields the protein CASSQETEWTGELFF. This chain connects TRBV4-1 to TRBJ2-2; D is ambiguous. The CDR3 sequence is 15 residues long. The germline CDR1 and CDR2 sequences are MGHRA and YSYEKL. With 3 bases removed from V and 5 bases from J, the gap between germline ends came to 13 bases.

V and J are TRBV5-1 and TRBJ2-1; 9 bases map to TRBD2. V shed 2 bases and J 4 bases; nucleotides not matched to a gene: 4. The germline CDR1 and CDR2 sequences are SGHRS and YFSETQ. The CDR3 is made up of 15 amino acids. The DNA of the CDR3 is TGCGCCAGCAGCTTCGGCGGGGGGGATTACAATGAGCAGTTCTTC. Translating gives CASSFGGGDYNEQFF.

The chain has TRBV6-5 and TRBJ2-2; no reliable D call. Germline assignment: CDR1 MNHEY and CDR2 SVGAGI. V dropped 0 bases and J dropped 5 bases, with 4 bases sitting between them. The CDR3 covers 13 residues. The CDR3 protein is CASSYSTTGELFF. The CDR3 DNA is TGTGCCAGCAGTTACTCGACTACCGGGGAGCTGTTTTTT.

This clone was picked up a small number of times. The J gene is TRBJ1-6, the V gene TRBV5-4; the match to TRBD1 covers 7 bases. Trimming at V came to 2 bases and at J to 4 bases, leaving 3 bases not matched to a gene. The V gene's germline CDR1 is SGHNT and CDR2 YYREEE (reference sequence). The CDR3 is 15 residues long. CDR3 residues: CASSFRDRYNSPLHF. The CDR3 nucleotides read TGTGCCAGCAGCTTCCGGGACAGATATAATTCACCCCTCCACTTT.

The chain links TRBV9 to TRBJ2-1, with D uncertain. The V end was cut by 0 bases, the J end by 2 bases, with 6 bases between. Germline CDR1 reads SGDLS; CDR2 reads YYNGEE. This CDR3 is 14 amino acids long. The DNA for the CDR3 is TGTGCCAGCAGCGTAGAGGCGACCTACAATGAGCAGTTCTTC. It specifies CASSVEATYNEQFF.

The V call is TRBV10-1, the J call TRBJ2-1; 8 positions match TRBD1. V trimming: 0 bases; J trimming: 8 bases; junction bases outside the gene matches: 18. CDR1 WNHNN and CDR2 SYGVQD come from the germline V gene (reference sequence). This CDR3 contains 19 residues. The CDR3 DNA sequence: TGCGCCAGCAGTGAGTCTCGCAGGGGGCAAACGGATAGCTGGTATGAGCAGTTCTTC. Protein sequence: CASSESRRGQTDSWYEQFF.

The chain links TRBV19 to TRBJ1-4; TRBD1 is a possible D gene (5 bases). CDR1 is LNHDA, CDR2 SQIVND, per germline (reference sequence). The CDR3 loop spans 14 amino acids. Trimming cost V 2 bases and J 7 bases, with 11 bases left between them. The CDR3 bases are TGTGCCAGTAGTATAAGTGGGGACCCTGAAAAACTGTTTTTT. It is translated as CASSISGDPEKLFF.

The CDR3 spells CASSFDNSPLHF. In DNA form, the CDR3 reads TGTGCCAGCTCATTTGATAATTCACCCCTCCACTTT. The chain links TRBV18 to TRBJ1-6; D is unresolved. With 5 bases removed from V and 5 bases from J, the gap between germline ends came to 4 bases. The CDR3 spans 12 residues. CDR1 is KGHSH, CDR2 LQKENI, per germline.

This clone was seen once. This chain links TRBV5-4 with TRBJ2-6; 9 nucleotides align to TRBD2. Trimming took 0 bases from V and 4 from J; bases not matched to a gene: 8. Germline V gene data show CDR1 as SGHNT and CDR2 as YYREEE (reference sequence). The CDR3 runs 18 residues. The CDR3 sequence: CASSLGIAGVDGANVLTF. The CDR3 DNA is TGTGCCAGCAGCTTGGGAATAGCGGGAGTGGACGGGGCCAACGTCCTGACTTTC.

The V call is TRBV30, the J call TRBJ1-2; 7 bases map to TRBD1. This CDR3 comprises 11 residues. V gave up 4 bases and J gave up 8 bases; unmatched junction bases: 4. Germline V gene data show CDR1 as GTSNPN and CDR2 as SVGIG (reference sequence). The CDR3 protein is CAWTAGGGYTF. Written as DNA, the CDR3 is TGTGCCTGGACTGCAGGGGGGGGCTACACCTTC.

J is TRBJ1-2 and V is TRBV10-1; D remains ambiguous. The CDR3 is 13 residues long. Germline V gene data show CDR1 as WNHNN and CDR2 as SYGVQD (reference sequence). V was pared by 11 bases and J by 10 bases, with 23 bases between. In DNA form, the CDR3 reads TGCGCCGGAGAGTGGTGCACAGCTAGGGACTACACCTTC. This translates into CAGEWCTARDYTF.

This sequence joins TRBV18 and TRBJ2-1, with D possibly matching TRBD2 (6 bases). Germline V CDR1 and CDR2: KGHSH, LQKENI. This CDR3 is 14 amino acids long. V lost 3 bases, J lost 7 bases, and 13 bases lay in between. CDR3 loop: CASSPAGLRNEQFF. Here the CDR3 DNA reads TGTGCCAGCTCACCTGCGGGGTTGAGGAATGAGCAGTTCTTC.

The chain carries TRBV5-5 and TRBJ1-2; D gene unclear. The germline V gene encodes CDR1 SGHKS and CDR2 YYEKEE (reference sequence). The CDR3 runs to 15 residues. The V end was cut by 2 bases, the J end by 3 bases, with 14 bases between. CDR3 region: CASSFWALADYGYTF. The CDR3 DNA reads TGTGCCAGCAGCTTTTGGGCCCTGGCGGACTATGGCTACACCTTC.

This clone has only one observation. The chain recombines TRBV6-5 with TRBJ1-1; a weak D match, TRBD1 (6 bases). CDR1 is MNHEY and CDR2 is SVGAGI in the germline V gene. The CDR3 runs to 12 residues. V dropped 6 bases and J dropped 5 bases, with 10 bases sitting between them. CDR3 in DNA: TGTGCCAGCAGCTCAACAGGGACTGAAGCTTTCTTT. This encodes CASSSTGTEAFF.